This section outlines one T cell receptor (beta chain) sequence together with its context. Universal primer sites and UMIs were introduced during 5'RACE template-switching synthesis of TCR cDNA. MiXCR was run by TCRdb on the 5' RACE reads, yielding one entry per CDR3 protein. The sample yields roughly 240,000 distinct CDR3 sequences, 5.5% to 8.5% seen once. V lost 5 bases, J lost 9 bases, and 6 bases stayed unmatched. This CDR3 region has 13 residues. The germline gives CDR1 SGDLS, CDR2 YYNGEE. These data belong to a study of T cells after yellow fever vaccination. The sample here was CD4+ T cells sorted from PBMCs, taken on the day of the yellow fever booster vaccination. The gene calls are TRBV9 and TRBJ2-4; 9 bases are shared with TRBD1. The clonotype comes from a man aged 25-45 years who received the YFV17D yellow fever vaccine. The DNA of the CDR3 is TGTGCCAGCAGTCGGGACAGGGTCAGCATTCAGTACTTC. Translation: CASSRDRVSIQYF.